Presented here are 8 T cell receptor beta chains from one specimen sequenced in a study of metastatic and nonmetastatic thyroid tumors. Treatment of any kind had been given to no patient before thyroid surgery. MiXCR re-clonotyped the PCR reads for TCRdb. The sample has 85,000 to 95,000 clones; more than 12% are singletons. Sequencing was performed on blood. The receptors were sampled from a female donor with papillary thyroid cancer or a benign thyroid nodule (not recorded which). Some clones in this sample may be carry-over from other donors' samples.

For this clone: One junction end disagrees with the germline gene, perhaps due to a read error. The V call is TRBV19, the J call TRBJ2-7; D uncertain. Germline loops: CDR1 LNHDA, CDR2 SQIVND (reference sequence). CDR3 length: 13 residues. Written as DNA, the CDR3 is TGTGCCAGTAGGCACCCCGAGAATTACGAGCGGTACTTC. It codes for CASRHPENYERYF.

This clone came up many times. This chain uses TRBV6-1 with TRBJ2-7, with D tentatively TRBD2 (5 bases). The CDR3 extends over 17 amino acids. The germline CDR1 and CDR2 sequences are MNHNS and SASEGT. V lost 3 bases to trimming and J lost 3 bases, with 21 bases between them. CDR3 protein: CASSEESSWEFFYEQYF. The CDR3 coding sequence is TGTGCCAGCAGTGAGGAGTCTAGTTGGGAGTTCTTCTACGAGCAGTACTTC.

A remark on this clone: A single base separates this from a much larger clone, so it may be a read error. Additional DNA sequences in this sample encode the identical CDR3. The chain is built from TRBV5-1 and TRBJ2-4; D is unresolved. The V end was cut by 4 bases, the J end by 4 bases, with 18 bases between. CDR1 is SGHRS and CDR2 is YFSETQ in the germline V gene. The CDR3 extends over 16 amino acids. The CDR3 loop is CASSPQPGPAKNIQYF. As DNA, the CDR3 is TGCGCCAGCAGCCCACAACCCGGACCCGCAAAAAACATTCAGTACTTC.

On this clone: Being one base from a much bigger clone, this may be a read error. V and J are TRBV20-1 and TRBJ2-7; D might be TRBD1 (5 bases). The CDR3 is 13 residues long. Per germline, CDR1 DFQATT and CDR2 SNEGSKA (reference sequence). Trimming shortened V by 6 bases and J by 2 bases, and 14 bases separated the two germline ends. The CDR3 nucleotides read TGCAGTGCCAGACAGTGGGCACCCTACGAGCAGTACTTC. Translating gives CSARQWAPYEQYF.

This clone has only a few counts. The CDR3 ends on some other residue instead of the conserved phenylalanine or tryptophan, so this is likely a read error. This chain joins TRBV10-3 and TRBJ1-3; a possible D gene is TRBD1 (6 bases). Looked up from germline, CDR1 is ENHRY and CDR2 is SYGVKD. Trimming took off 10 bases at V and 7 bases at J, with 20 bases between the two ends. The CDR3 loop spans 14 amino acids. The CDR3 DNA reads TGTGCCACGGTGTCGGGTGGGGGCCGGAACACCATATATCTT. Residues: CATVSGGGRNTIYL.

This clone was detected ten times or more. Within the sample, other DNA sequences also encode this same CDR3. The gene calls are TRBV12-3 or TRBV12-4 and TRBJ2-5, with unresolved D. The V gene lost 1 base and the J gene lost 5 bases, with 2 bases spanning the gap. This CDR3 spans 11 amino acids. The CDR3 DNA is TGTGCCAGCAGTTTAGGCGAGACCCAGTACTTC. As protein: CASSLGETQYF.

This clone was counted at least ten times. The genes are TRBV19 and TRBJ1-5; D gene ambiguous. Between the trimmed V and J ends, which lost 5 bases and 3 bases, there was a span of 11 bases. This CDR3 region has 14 residues. Germline assignment: CDR1 LNHDA and CDR2 SQIVND (reference sequence). CDR3 coding DNA: TGTGCCAGTAGTCCCTTTCGGGCCAATCAGCCCCAGCATTTT. It codes for CASSPFRANQPQHF. Full variable domain (rest looked up from reference TRBV19 and TRBJ1-5): DGGITQSPKYLFRKEGQNVTLSCEQNLNHDAMYWYRQDPGQGLRLIYYSQIVNDFQKGDIAEGYSVSREKKESFPLTVTSAQKNPTAFYLCASSPFRANQPQHFGDGTRLSIL.

The sample holds many counts of this clone. The J gene is TRBJ1-6, the V gene TRBV6-2 or TRBV6-3; 7 bases line up with TRBD1. After removal of 4 bases from V and 7 bases from J, the junction contained 7 bases not matched to a gene. The CDR3 has 15 amino acids. In germline, CDR1 is MNHEY, CDR2 SVGEGT. The CDR3, as DNA: TGTGCCAGCAGTTCCAACCGACAGGGAAATTCACCCCTCCACTTT. This sequence encodes CASSSNRQGNSPLHF.